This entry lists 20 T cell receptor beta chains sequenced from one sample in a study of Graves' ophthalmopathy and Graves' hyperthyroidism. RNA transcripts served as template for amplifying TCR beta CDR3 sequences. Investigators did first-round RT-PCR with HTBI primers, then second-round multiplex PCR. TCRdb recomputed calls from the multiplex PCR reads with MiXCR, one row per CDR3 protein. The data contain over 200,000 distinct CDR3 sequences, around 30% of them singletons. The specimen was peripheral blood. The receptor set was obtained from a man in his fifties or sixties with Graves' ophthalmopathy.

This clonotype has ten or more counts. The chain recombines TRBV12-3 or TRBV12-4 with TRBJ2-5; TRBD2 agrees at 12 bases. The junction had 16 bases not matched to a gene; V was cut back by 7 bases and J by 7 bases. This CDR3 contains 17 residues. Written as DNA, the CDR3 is TGTGCCAGCACCCCTGGCGGCTCAGCACTAGCGGGAGGGACCCAGTACTTC. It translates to CASTPGGSALAGGTQYF.

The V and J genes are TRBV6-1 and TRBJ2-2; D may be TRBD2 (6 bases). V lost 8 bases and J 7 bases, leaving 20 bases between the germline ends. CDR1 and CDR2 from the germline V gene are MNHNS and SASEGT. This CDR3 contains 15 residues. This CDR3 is CASATYGGVGGELFF. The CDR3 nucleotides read TGTGCCAGCGCGACATACGGAGGGGTGGGCGGGGAGCTGTTTTTT.

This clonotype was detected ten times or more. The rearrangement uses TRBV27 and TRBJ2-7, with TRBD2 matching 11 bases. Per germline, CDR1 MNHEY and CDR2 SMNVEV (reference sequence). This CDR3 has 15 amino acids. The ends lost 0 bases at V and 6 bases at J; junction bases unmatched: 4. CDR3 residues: CASSLSSSGGLEQYF. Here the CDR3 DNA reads TGTGCCAGCAGTTTATCGTCTAGCGGGGGGCTCGAGCAGTACTTC.

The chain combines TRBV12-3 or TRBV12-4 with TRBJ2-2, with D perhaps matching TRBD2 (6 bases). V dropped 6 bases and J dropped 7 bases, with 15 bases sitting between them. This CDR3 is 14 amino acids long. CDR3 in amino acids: CASRPSGVGGELFF. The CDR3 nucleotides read TGTGCCAGCAGACCCTCGGGGGTGGGCGGGGAGCTGTTTTTT.

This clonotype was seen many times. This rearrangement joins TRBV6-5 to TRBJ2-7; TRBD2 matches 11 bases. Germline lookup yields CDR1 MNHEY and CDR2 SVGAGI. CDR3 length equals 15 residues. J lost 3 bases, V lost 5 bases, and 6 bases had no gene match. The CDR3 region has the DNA TGTGCCAGCAGTACCCGACTAGCGGGGAGCTACGAGCAGTACTTC. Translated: CASSTRLAGSYEQYF.

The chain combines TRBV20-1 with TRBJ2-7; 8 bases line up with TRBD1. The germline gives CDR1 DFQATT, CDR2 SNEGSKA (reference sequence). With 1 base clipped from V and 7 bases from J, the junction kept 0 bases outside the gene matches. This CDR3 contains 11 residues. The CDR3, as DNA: TGCAGTGCTAGAGGGGACAGGGAGCAGTACTTC. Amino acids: CSARGDREQYF.

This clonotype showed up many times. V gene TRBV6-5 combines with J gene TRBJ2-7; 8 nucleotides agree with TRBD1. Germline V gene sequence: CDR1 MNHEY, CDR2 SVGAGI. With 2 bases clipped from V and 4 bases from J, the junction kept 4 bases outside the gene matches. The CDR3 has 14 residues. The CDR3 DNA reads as TGTGCCAGCAGTTACGGGCAGGGGGCTTACGAGCAGTACTTC. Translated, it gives CASSYGQGAYEQYF.

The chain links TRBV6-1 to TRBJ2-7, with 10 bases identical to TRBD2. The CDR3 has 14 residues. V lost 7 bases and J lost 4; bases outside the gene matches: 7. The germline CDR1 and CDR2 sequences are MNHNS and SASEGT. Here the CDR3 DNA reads TGTGCCAGCATGAAAGCGGGAGGGCGATACGAGCAGTACTTC. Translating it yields CASMKAGGRYEQYF.

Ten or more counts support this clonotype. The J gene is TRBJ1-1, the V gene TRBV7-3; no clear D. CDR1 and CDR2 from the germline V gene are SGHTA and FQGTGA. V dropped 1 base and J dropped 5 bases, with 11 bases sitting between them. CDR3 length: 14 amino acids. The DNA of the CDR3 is TGTGCCAGCAGCTTAATGAGGACGGGGACTGAAGCTTTCTTT. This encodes CASSLMRTGTEAFF.

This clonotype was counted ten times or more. As DNA, the CDR3 is TGCAGTGCACGAAATAGCGGGCCCACTCTGGAGGAGCAGTACTTC. Amino acid sequence: CSARNSGPTLEEQYF. The chain joins TRBV20-1 to TRBJ2-7; 7 bases fit TRBD2. The CDR3 loop spans 15 amino acids. V lost 6 bases to trimming and J lost 7 bases; unmatched junction nucleotides: 18. The germline CDR1 and CDR2 sequences are DFQATT and SNEGSKA (reference sequence).

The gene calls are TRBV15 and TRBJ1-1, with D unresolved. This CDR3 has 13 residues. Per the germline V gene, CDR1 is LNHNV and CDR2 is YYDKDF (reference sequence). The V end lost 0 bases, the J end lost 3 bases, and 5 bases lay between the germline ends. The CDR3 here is CATSRDKYTEAFF. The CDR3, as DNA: TGTGCCACCAGCAGAGATAAGTACACTGAAGCTTTCTTT.

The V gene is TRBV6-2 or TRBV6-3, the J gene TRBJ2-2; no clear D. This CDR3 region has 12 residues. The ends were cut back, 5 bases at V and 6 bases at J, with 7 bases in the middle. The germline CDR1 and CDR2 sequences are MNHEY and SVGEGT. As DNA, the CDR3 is TGTGCCAGCAGTGCTGTAGCCGGGGAGCTGTTTTTT. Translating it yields CASSAVAGELFF.

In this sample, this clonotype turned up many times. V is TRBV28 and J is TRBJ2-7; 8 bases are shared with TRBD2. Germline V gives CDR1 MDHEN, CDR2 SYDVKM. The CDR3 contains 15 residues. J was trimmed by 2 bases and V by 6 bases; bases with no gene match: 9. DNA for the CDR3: TGTGCCAGCAGAGAATTGGGACTAGAGCCCTACGAGCAGTACTTC. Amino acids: CASRELGLEPYEQYF.

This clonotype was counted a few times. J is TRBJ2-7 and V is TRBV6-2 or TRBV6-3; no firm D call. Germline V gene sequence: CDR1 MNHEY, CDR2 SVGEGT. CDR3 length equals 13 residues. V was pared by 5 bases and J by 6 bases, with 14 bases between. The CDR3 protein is CASSPHPLSEQYF. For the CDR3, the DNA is TGTGCCAGCAGTCCCCACCCTCTTTCCGAGCAGTACTTC.

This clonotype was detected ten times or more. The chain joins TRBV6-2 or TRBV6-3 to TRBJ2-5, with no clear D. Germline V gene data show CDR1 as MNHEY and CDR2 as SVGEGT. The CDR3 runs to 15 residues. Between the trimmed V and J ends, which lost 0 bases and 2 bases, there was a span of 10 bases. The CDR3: CASSYSSYSQETQYF. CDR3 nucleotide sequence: TGTGCCAGCAGTTACTCCAGTTACTCGCAAGAGACCCAGTACTTC.

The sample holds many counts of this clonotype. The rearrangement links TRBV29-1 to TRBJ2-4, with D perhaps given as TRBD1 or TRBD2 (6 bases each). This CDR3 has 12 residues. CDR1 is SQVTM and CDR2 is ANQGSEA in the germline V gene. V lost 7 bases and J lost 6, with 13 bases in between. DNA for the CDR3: TGCAGCGCTCGGGGGCAGAGAAACATTCAGTACTTC. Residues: CSARGQRNIQYF.

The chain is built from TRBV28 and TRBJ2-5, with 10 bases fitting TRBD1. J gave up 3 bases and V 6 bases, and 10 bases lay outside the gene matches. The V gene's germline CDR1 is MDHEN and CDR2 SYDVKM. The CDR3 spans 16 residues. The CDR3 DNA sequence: TGTGCCAGCAGACAAGAAACCGGGACAGGGGAAGAGACCCAGTACTTC. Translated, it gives CASRQETGTGEETQYF.

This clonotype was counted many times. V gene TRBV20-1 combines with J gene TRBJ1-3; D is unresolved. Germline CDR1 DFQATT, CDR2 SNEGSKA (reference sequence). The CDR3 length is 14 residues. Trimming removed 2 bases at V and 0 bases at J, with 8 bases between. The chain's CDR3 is CSARHESSGNTIYF. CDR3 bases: TGCAGTGCTAGACACGAGAGCTCTGGAAACACCATATATTTT.

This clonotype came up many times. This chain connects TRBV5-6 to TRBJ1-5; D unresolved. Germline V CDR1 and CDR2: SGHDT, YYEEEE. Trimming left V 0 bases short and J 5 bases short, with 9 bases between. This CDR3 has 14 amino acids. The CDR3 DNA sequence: TGTGCCAGCAGCTTGGGGCACTACTATCAGCCCCAGCATTTT. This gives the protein CASSLGHYYQPQHF.

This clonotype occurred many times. For the CDR3, the DNA is TGTGCCAGCAGTTACGAGACTACGAACACCGGGGAGCTGTTTTTT. It yields the protein CASSYETTNTGELFF. The chain combines TRBV6-2 or TRBV6-3 with TRBJ2-2; D possibly corresponds to TRBD2 (5 bases). Germline CDR1 is MNHEY and CDR2 is SVGEGT. V lost 2 bases and J lost 0, with 7 bases in between. This CDR3 spans 15 amino acids.